One T cell receptor beta chain is described in this entry. The antigen is unknown. Regarding treatment: randomized to nivolumab then ipilimumab (arm A) or the reverse (arm B). The sample originates from a study of sequential checkpoint blockade in melanoma. Study context: TCRbeta immunosequencing was performed on DNA from fewer than 95 pretreatment melanoma tumor samples.

Produced via immunoSEQ multiplex PCR; TCRdb's table is partial and in-frame only. The repertoire includes more than 30,000 clones, 32% of them detected once, and approximately 1.5% sits in the top ten. Trimming cost V 3 bases and J 2 bases; bases outside gene matches: 3. The CDR3 has 16 amino acids. Germline V CDR1 and CDR2: KGHSH, LQKENI. General observations from the study: T-cell fraction and clonality followed PD-L1 and CD8+ counts, not mutational load. Response in arm A was associated with pretreatment TIL clonality.

Sequencing used tumor tissue (inferred from file names), obtained from a patient given nivolumab and ipilimumab in sequence. The rearrangement uses TRBV18 and TRBJ2-1, with 11 bases aligning to TRBD2. The receptor was derived from a human donor with melanoma. Written as DNA, the CDR3 is TGTGCCAGCTCACCTCGTAGCGGGGGGGCCTACAATGAGCAGTTCTTC. It is translated as CASSPRSGGAYNEQFF.